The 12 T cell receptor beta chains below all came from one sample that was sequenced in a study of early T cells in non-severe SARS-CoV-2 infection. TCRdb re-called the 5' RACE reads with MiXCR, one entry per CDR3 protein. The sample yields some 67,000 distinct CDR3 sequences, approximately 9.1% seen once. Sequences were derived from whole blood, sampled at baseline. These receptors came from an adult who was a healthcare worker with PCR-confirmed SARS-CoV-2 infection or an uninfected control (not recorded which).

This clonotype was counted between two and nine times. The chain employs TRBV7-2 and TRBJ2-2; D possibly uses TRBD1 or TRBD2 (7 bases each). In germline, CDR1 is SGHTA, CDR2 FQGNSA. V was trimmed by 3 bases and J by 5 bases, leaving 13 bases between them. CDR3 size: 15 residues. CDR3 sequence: CASSLGGGATGELFF. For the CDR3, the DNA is TGTGCCAGCAGCTTGGGAGGGGGCGCGACCGGGGAGCTGTTTTTT.

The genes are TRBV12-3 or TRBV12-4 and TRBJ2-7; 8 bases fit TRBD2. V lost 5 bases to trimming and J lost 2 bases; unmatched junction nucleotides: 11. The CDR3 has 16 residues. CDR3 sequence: CASSPPGRGETYEQYF. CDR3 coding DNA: TGTGCCAGCAGTCCCCCCGGGAGGGGCGAAACCTACGAGCAGTACTTC.

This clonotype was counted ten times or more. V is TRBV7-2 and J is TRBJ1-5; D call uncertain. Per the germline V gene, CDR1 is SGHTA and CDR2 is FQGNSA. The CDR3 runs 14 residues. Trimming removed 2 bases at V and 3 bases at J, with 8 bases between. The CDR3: CASSLLVSNQPQHF. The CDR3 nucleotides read TGTGCCAGCAGCTTACTAGTCTCCAATCAGCCCCAGCATTTT.

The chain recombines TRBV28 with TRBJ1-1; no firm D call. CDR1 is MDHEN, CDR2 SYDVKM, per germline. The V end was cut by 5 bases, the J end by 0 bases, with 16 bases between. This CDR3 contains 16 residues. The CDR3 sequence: CASSPGYLGMNTEAFF. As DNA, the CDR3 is TGTGCCAGCAGTCCAGGATACCTCGGCATGAACACTGAAGCTTTCTTT.

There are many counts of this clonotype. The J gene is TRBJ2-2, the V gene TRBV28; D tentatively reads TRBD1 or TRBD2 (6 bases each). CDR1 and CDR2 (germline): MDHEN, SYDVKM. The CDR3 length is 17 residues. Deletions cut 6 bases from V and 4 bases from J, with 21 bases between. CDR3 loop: CASSIRLRGAGTGELFF. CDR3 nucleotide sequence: TGTGCCAGCAGCATACGACTTAGGGGGGCCGGCACCGGGGAGCTGTTTTTT.

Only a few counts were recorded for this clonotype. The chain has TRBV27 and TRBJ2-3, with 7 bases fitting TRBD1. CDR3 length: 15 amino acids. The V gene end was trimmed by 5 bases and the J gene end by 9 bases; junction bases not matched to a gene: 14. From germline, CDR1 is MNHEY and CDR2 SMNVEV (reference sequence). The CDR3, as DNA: TGTGCCAGCAGTGAAGGGGGCGCCCCTTCGATGACGCAGTATTTT. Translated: CASSEGGAPSMTQYF.

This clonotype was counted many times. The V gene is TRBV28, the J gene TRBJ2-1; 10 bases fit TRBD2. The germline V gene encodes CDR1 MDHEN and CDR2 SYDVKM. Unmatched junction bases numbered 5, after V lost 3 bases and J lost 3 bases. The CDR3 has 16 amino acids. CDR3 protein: CASSFFSGRHYNEQFF. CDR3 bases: TGTGCCAGCAGTTTTTTTAGCGGGAGGCACTACAATGAGCAGTTCTTC. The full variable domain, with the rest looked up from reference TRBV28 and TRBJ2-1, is DVKVTQSSRYLVKRTGEKVFLECVQDMDHENMFWYRQDPGLGLRLIYFSYDVKMKEKGDIPEGYSVSREKKERFSLILESASTNQTSMYLCASSFFSGRHYNEQFFGPGTRLTVL.

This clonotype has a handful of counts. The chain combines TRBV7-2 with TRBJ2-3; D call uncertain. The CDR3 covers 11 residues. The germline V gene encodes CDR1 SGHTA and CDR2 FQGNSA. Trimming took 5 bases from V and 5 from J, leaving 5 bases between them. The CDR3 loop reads CASSRKDTQYF. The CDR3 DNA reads TGTGCCAGCAGCCGCAAAGATACGCAGTATTTT.

CDR3 in DNA: TGCAGCGTTGGTGGCGGCTCGAACGAGCAGTACTTC. Residues: CSVGGGSNEQYF. J is TRBJ2-7 and V is TRBV29-1; D remains unclear. V shed 4 bases and J shed 5 bases, with 12 bases lying between them. The length of the CDR3 is 12 residues. Germline V CDR1 and CDR2: SQVTM, ANQGSEA.

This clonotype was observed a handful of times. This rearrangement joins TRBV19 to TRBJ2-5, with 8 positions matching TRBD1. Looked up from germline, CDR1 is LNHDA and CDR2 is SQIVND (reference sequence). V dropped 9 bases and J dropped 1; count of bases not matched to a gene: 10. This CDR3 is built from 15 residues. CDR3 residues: CASRPGQAFQETQYF. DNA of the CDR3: TGTGCCAGCCGTCCGGGACAGGCCTTCCAAGAGACCCAGTACTTC. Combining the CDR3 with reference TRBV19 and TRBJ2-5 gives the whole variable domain DGGITQSPKYLFRKEGQNVTLSCEQNLNHDAMYWYRQDPGQGLRLIYYSQIVNDFQKGDIAEGYSVSREKKESFPLTVTSAQKNPTAFYLCASRPGQAFQETQYFGPGTRLLVL.

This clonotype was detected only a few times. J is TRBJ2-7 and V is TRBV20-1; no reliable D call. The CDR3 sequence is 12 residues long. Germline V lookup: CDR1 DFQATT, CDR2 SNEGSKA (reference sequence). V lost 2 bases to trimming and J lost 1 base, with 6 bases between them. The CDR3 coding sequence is TGCAGTGCTAGACTACAATCCTACGAGCAGTACTTC. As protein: CSARLQSYEQYF.

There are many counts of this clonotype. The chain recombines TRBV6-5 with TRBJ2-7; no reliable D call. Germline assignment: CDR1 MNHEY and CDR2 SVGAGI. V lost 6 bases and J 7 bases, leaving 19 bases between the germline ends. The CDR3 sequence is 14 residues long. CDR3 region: CASRLNGQSREQYF. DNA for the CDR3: TGTGCCAGCAGACTGAATGGGCAATCGAGGGAGCAGTACTTC.